This T cell receptor beta chain emerged from a study of CD8+ T cells in alopecia areata listed by TCRdb under 2018. For the study in its entirety: Treated patients were enrolled in an open-label pilot trial of oral tofacitinib, 5 to 10 mg twice daily, for moderate-to-severe alopecia areata. Patients stayed on tofacitinib for 6 to 18 months and then had 6 months of follow-up off drug so that delayed response and recurrence could be assessed. The SALT score, which quantifies the percentage of affected scalp surface area, was used to measure disease severity in treated patients. In both human patients and the C3H/HeJ mouse model, the study applied high-throughput TCRbeta sequencing to look at T cell clonal expansion in alopecia areata. On the human side, TCRbeta sequencing was run on scalp tissue and on sorted CD4+ and CD8+ peripheral blood T cells from healthy controls and from alopecia areata patients with either patchy or totalis/universalis disease. Biopsies were taken from tofacitinib-treated patients at baseline and again at 4 and 24 weeks into treatment, and several of those patients also had a later scalp biopsy. Scalp clonality was compared among normal scalp (n=4), patchy alopecia areata scalp (n=8), and alopecia totalis/universalis scalp (n=8). RNA was obtained with the PAXgene miRNA kit for fixed scalp, the miRNeasy kit for PBMCs, and the RNeasy kit for mouse skin. immunoSEQ multiplex PCR using 35 Vbeta forward primers and 13 Jbeta reverse primers was used to amplify TCRbeta CDR3 regions. Study-wide findings and limitations: Shared TCR sequences between patients were less evident than in mice, which may be partly attributable to HLA diversity in the patient population. Scalp TCR repertoire analysis is complicated because resident alphabeta T cells in normal human skin are also sequenced, whereas mouse skin is dominated by gammadelta T cells. Higher clonality and more expanded CD8+ clones were observed in lesional scalp than in normal scalp, particularly in alopecia totalis/universalis, a finding suggestive of antigenic drive. During tofacitinib treatment, many expanded lesional clones remained in scalp and blood, and this persistence may partly explain relapse after treatment is stopped. Scalp clonality and the number of expanded CD8+ clones among the top 100 scalp clones were significantly decreased by tofacitinib. Because the treated cohort was small and had only one nonresponder, larger studies are needed to examine links between baseline CD8+ expansion and response.

A distance of 16 bases separates the germline ends of V and J, which lose 2 bases and 2 bases respectively. Spanning cysteine to phenylalanine, the CDR3 consists of 16 amino acids. Only the CDR3 region is kept as DNA, spanning 48 bases read in frame from base 1. CDR1 is given as MNHEY and CDR2 as SMNVEV, both from the germline V gene (reference sequence). The intended sense of this specimen's time point label: more than 3 weeks on oral tofacitinib. Explained via the paper, the treatment or condition label denotes: oral pan-JAK inhibitor, 5-10 mg twice daily. Peripheral blood and lesional scalp punch biopsies were obtained from patients with alopecia areata. PBMCs were isolated by density centrifugation and stained for CD3, CD4 and CD8, after which CD4+ and CD8+ T cells were sorted on a FACSAria. Concerning this clone itself: The target of this receptor is not known. Base qualities were left out, and no much larger clone turns up one base away.

The library was obtained by the immunoSEQ multiplex PCR assay. For TCR sequencing, RNA was extracted from every sample and reverse transcribed into cDNA to serve as template. First-strand cDNA was synthesized using SuperScript III with a 2:1 mix of oligo-dT and random hexamers. A synthetic immune receptor repertoire was used to assess amplification bias, and residual bias was removed computationally. In the authors' own workflow: Raw reads were preprocessed for error removal, and CDR3 was defined according to IMGT conventions as running from the conserved cysteine to phenylalanine. To get clonality, Shannon entropy was normalized by log2 of the number of productive unique TCRs and the result was subtracted from 1. Whether scalp clones were CD4 or CD8 was inferred by matching scalp TCRbeta sequences against CD4 and CD8 repertoires sorted from blood. Imported from immuneACCESS, the table was reduced by TCRdb to in-frame sequences with V and J called. These copies leave out some clones; in studies compared against another copy, an unresolved V gene accounts for under half, and the cause of the remainder is not known. V, J and clone size were drawn from that table, and D and trimming were deduced from the DNA. In this sample the table shows about 200,000 clones, approximately 56% of which occur a single time. Together, the top ten hold approximately 3.4% of the sample.

The chain links TRBV27 with TRBJ2-7, with the D gene call left open. The sequenced sample was CD4+ T cells sorted from blood, obtained at week 4, from a patient treated with tofacitinib. The clonotype comes from a human donor with alopecia areata. Here the CDR3 is given as CASSLQAAATTYEQYF. The bases read TGTGCCAGCAGTTTACAGGCAGCAGCGACCACCTACGAGCAGTACTTC.